This is a list of T cell receptor beta chains from one sample in a study of blood T cell repertoires in COVID-19. Clones were read by immunoSEQ multiplex PCR, and TCRdb kept only the in-frame ones, dropping some. Here the sample spans a few hundred thousand clones, just under 90% being singletons. Sequences were obtained from PBMCs or T cells enriched from blood (not recorded which). The receptors derive from a woman aged 45-59 years who had recovered from COVID-19. CDR3s include the opening cysteine and the closing phenylalanine or tryptophan. The D gene is left open where the match is weak. A row's size may be missing; if present it is once, few, many or a size class.

>TRBV3-1/TRBV3-2|TRBJ2-1|NA|TRBD1
TGTGCCGCGTTTAGGACAGGATTGTTACCCGTCTTC
CAAFRTGLLPVF
>TRBV12-5|TRBJ2-5|NA|NA
TGTGCTAGTGGTTTGGAGATCCAGGGGACCCAGTACTTC
CASGLEIQGTQYF
>TRBV2|TRBJ1-6|NA|TRBD1
TGTGCCAGCAGCTCCGACAGGGCTACTAATTCACCCCTCCACTTT
CASSSDRATNSPLHF
>TRBV19|TRBJ1-1|NA|TRBD1
TGTGCCAGTAGTACCATACAGGGGGCGTGGACTGAAGCTTTCTTT
CASSTIQGAWTEAFF
>TRBV4-1|TRBJ1-2|NA|TRBD1
TGCGCCAGCAGCCAAGTTTCGGGACAGGGGGCCTATGGCTACACCTTC
CASSQVSGQGAYGYTF
>TRBV4-3|TRBJ1-4|NA|NA
TGCGCCAGCAGCCAAGATTTCAGCGGAGCAACTAATGAAAAACTGTTTTTT
CASSQDFSGATNEKLFF
>TRBV15|TRBJ2-1|once|TRBD1
TGTGCCACCAGCAACCTCGACAGGGGTGTGAATGAGCAGTTCTTC
CATSNLDRGVNEQFF
>TRBV28|TRBJ2-2|NA|NA
TGTGCCAGCAGTTTATTGTTCGGGAACACCGGGGAGCTGTTTTTT
CASSLLFGNTGELFF
>TRBV9|TRBJ2-3|NA|NA
TGTGCCAGCAGCGTAGTAGTATCGGATACGCAGTATTTT
CASSVVVSDTQYF
>TRBV30|TRBJ1-5|NA|NA
TGTGCCTGGAGCGCTGGGACACCACAAAATCAGCCCCAGCATTTT
CAWSAGTPQNQPQHF
>TRBV15|TRBJ2-3|many|NA
TGTGCCACCAGCAGAGTCGGGGCGGGGATTAGCACAGATACGCAGTATTTT
CATSRVGAGISTDTQYF
>TRBV19|TRBJ1-4|once|TRBD1
TGTGCCAGTAGTATGATACAGGGGGCTGAGGATTATGATGAAAAACTGTTTTTT
CASSMIQGAEDYDEKLFF
>TRBV29-1|TRBJ2-7|NA|TRBD1
TGCAGCGTCCAGGGGGACAGGGGCTACGAGCAGTACTTC
CSVQGDRGYEQYF
>TRBV5-5|TRBJ1-3|NA|TRBD1
TGTGCCAGCAGCTCCCAGGGGGTTGGGAACACCATATATTTT
CASSSQGVGNTIYF
>TRBV29-1|TRBJ2-5|NA|TRBD1
TGCAGCGTTGATTCCGAGGGGAGGGACAGGGATTGGGAGACCCAGTACTTC
CSVDSEGRDRDWETQYF
>TRBV6-5|TRBJ2-7|few|TRBD1
TGTGCCAGCAGTTACAAACCACAGGGGACCCCCTACGAGCAGTACTTC
CASSYKPQGTPYEQYF
>TRBV9|TRBJ2-2|NA|NA
TGTGCCAGCAGCGTATCCTCGGGGGATACCGGGGAGCTGTTTTTT
CASSVSSGDTGELFF
>TRBV19|TRBJ2-7|NA|TRBD1
TGTGCCAGTAGTACCGGACAGGGGACAACTTACGAGCAGTACTTC
CASSTGQGTTYEQYF
>TRBV9|TRBJ1-1|NA|NA
TGTGCCAGCAGCAAGTGGCAACAAGTGGACACTGAAGCTTTCTTT
CASSKWQQVDTEAFF
>TRBV27|TRBJ2-7|few|TRBD2
TGTGCCAGCAGTCCAAAAGCGGGGGGGCCTCTCGGCTACGAGCAGTACTTC
CASSPKAGGPLGYEQYF
>TRBV10-3|TRBJ1-1|NA|TRBD1
TGTGCCACCCTTGGGACAGGGGGCACTGAAGCTTTCTTT
CATLGTGGTEAFF
>TRBV25-1|TRBJ1-1|NA|TRBD1
TGTGCCAGCAGCGCTAGGACAGGGGGCAAGACTGAAGCTTTCTTT
CASSARTGGKTEAFF
>TRBV3-1/TRBV3-2|TRBJ2-5|NA|TRBD2
TGTGCCAGCAGCCATAGCGGGGGGGAAGAGACCCAGTACTTC
CASSHSGGEETQYF
>TRBV28|TRBJ1-6|NA|TRBD1
TGTGCCAGCAGTTACGGGACAGGGAGGAGCTCCTATAATTCACCCCTCCACTTT
CASSYGTGRSSYNSPLHF
>TRBV3-1/TRBV3-2|TRBJ1-1|NA|NA
TGTGCCAGCAGCCAACAAGGGGGTGGGCACACTGAAGCTTTCTTT
CASSQQGGGHTEAFF
>TRBV18|TRBJ1-5|NA|TRBD1
TGTGCCAGCTCACCGGGACAGGGGAATCAGCCCCAGCATTTT
CASSPGQGNQPQHF
>TRBV7-9|TRBJ1-3|NA|TRBD1
TGTGCCAGCAGCTTGTACGGACAGGCGGCAGGGGATGGAAACACCATATATTTT
CASSLYGQAAGDGNTIYF